This T cell receptor beta chain was identified during a study of blood T cells in healthy people across ages. This clonotype was detected a few times. Primed by a sample-barcoded 5' primer and a J-beta primer mix, a second PCR proceeded for 7 to 11 cycles. TCRdb itself ran the 5' RACE reads through MiXCR, one entry per CDR3 protein. The data show 1.5 million to 2 million distinct CDR3 sequences, less than 50% seen once. CDR3 length equals 14 residues. Germline loops: CDR1 DFQATT, CDR2 SNEGSKA (reference sequence). With 1 base removed from V and 2 bases from J, the gap between germline ends came to 11 bases.

Sequenced input: blood. The chain recombines TRBV20-1 with TRBJ2-5; a possible D gene is TRBD2 (7 bases). The receptor was isolated from a woman between 35 and 50 years old in good health. As DNA, the CDR3 is TGCAGTGCTAGAGTCCGGGGGGCTCAAGAGACCCAGTACTTC. Protein: CSARVRGAQETQYF.